This entry lists 4 T cell receptor beta chains sequenced from one sample in a study of OX40 agonist ivuxolimab in advanced cancers. Using immunoSEQ multiplex PCR, the repertoire was profiled, and TCRdb retains in-frame clones only, with some absent. The sample lists almost 80,000 clones; around 90% were seen once. This material consisted of CD4+ or CD8+ T cells sorted from blood, taken in a trial of the OX40 agonist ivuxolimab. Receptors were obtained from an adult with an advanced solid tumor such as melanoma, head and neck, liver or kidney cancer.

The chain uses TRBV29-1 and TRBJ2-4; D call uncertain. The germline V gene encodes CDR1 SQVTM and CDR2 ANQGSEA. Trimming pared 3 bases from V and 4 bases from J, leaving 4 bases between. The CDR3 length is 11 residues. CDR3: CSVEEKNIQYF. Here the CDR3 DNA reads TGCAGCGTTGAGGAAAAAAACATTCAGTACTTC.

This chain links TRBV6-5 with TRBJ1-2; no reliable D call. The germline V gene has CDR1 MNHEY and CDR2 SVGAGI. The CDR3 runs to 14 residues. V lost 5 bases to trimming and J lost 3 bases, with 13 bases between them. For the CDR3, the DNA is TGTGCCAGCAGTCCCACAGTTTCCTACTATGGCTACACCTTC. Encoded protein: CASSPTVSYYGYTF.

The V gene is TRBV18, the J gene TRBJ1-2; TRBD1 might be the D (5 bases). V shed 4 bases and J shed 0 bases, with 9 bases lying between them. Germline CDR1 is KGHSH and CDR2 is LQKENI. This CDR3 comprises 14 residues. In DNA form, the CDR3 reads TGTGCCAGCTCACGCCAGGACACTAACTATGGCTACACCTTC. It encodes CASSRQDTNYGYTF.

The chain recombines TRBV6-1 with TRBJ1-2; no clear D. V lost 5 bases and J 5 bases, leaving 9 bases between the germline ends. This CDR3 comprises 12 residues. CDR1 and CDR2 (germline): MNHNS, SASEGT. DNA for the CDR3: TGTGCCAGCAGTCTCGTCGTGTATGGCTACACCTTC. Protein sequence: CASSLVVYGYTF.